This section outlines one TCR beta chain sequence together with its context. It was with 60 Vbeta and 13 Jbeta primers that the PCR ran. Profiling relied on immunoSEQ multiplex PCR, and the TCRdb table lists in-frame clones only, not all of them. This sample has approximately 110,000 clones, with 15% to 19% found just once. The CDR3 runs to 12 residues. V was cut by 7 bases and J by 4 bases, with 8 bases left in between. The germline gives CDR1 MNHEY, CDR2 SMNVEV (reference sequence). This sample is drawn from a study of cytomegalovirus exposure and HLA in healthy donors. This clonotype originated in a woman under 30 in good health and CMV-seronegative. The V and J genes are TRBV27 and TRBJ2-1, with a possible D match to TRBD2 (6 bases). Source material: PBMCs. CDR3 in amino acids: CASKAGYNEQFF. CDR3 DNA sequence: TGTGCCAGCAAGGCGGGATACAATGAGCAGTTCTTC.